The present entry profiles one T cell receptor beta chain with its context. Its antigen is undetermined. This sample is drawn from a study of OX40 agonist ivuxolimab in advanced cancers. Measured with immunoSEQ multiplex PCR; TCRdb has only the in-frame clones, and not every one. The repertoire includes 75,000 to 100,000 clones, roughly nine tenths of them detected once, and under 0.55% sits in the top ten. The germline V gene encodes CDR1 LNHNV and CDR2 YYDKDF (reference sequence). With 1 base removed from V and 7 bases from J, the gap between germline ends came to 14 bases. The CDR3 contains 14 residues. General observations from the study: Doses of 0.1 to 3.0 mg/kg were accompanied by clonal expansion of CD4+ and CD8+ blood T cells by week 6. A proportion of nonresponders additionally exhibited low normalized T-cell clonal expansion.

This sequence joins TRBV15 and TRBJ2-7, with D uncertain. The material was CD4+ or CD8+ T cells sorted from blood, obtained in a trial of the OX40 agonist ivuxolimab. This TCR was sampled from an adult with an advanced solid tumor such as melanoma, head and neck, liver or kidney cancer. The chain's CDR3 is CATSRGRATREQYF. The CDR3 DNA reads as TGTGCCACCAGCAGAGGCCGGGCAACGAGGGAGCAGTACTTC.